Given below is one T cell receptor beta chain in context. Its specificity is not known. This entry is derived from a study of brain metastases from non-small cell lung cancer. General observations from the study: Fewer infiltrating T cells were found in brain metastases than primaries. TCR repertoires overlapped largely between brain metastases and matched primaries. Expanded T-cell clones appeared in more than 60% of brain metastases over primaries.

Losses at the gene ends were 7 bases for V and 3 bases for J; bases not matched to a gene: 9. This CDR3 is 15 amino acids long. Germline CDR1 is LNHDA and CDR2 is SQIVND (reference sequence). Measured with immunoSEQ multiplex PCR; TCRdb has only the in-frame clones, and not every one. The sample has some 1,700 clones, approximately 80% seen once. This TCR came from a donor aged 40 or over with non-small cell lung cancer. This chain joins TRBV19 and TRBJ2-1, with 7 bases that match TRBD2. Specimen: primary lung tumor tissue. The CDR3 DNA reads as TGTGCCAGTAAGGAAGGGAGGGAGTACTACAATGAGCAGTTCTTC. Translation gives CASKEGREYYNEQFF.